This is a list of T cell receptor beta chains from one sample in a study of CD8 T cells in ankylosing spondylitis. TCRdb recomputed calls from the 5' RACE reads with MiXCR, one row per CDR3 protein. This table has just over 350,000 distinct CDR3 sequences, roughly 22% appearing once. The sample taken for sequencing was blood, either unsorted or a sorted T cell fraction (not recorded which). Receptors originate from a male donor with ankylosing spondylitis or in good health (not recorded which). The CDR3 runs from the conserved cysteine through the conserved F or W.

cdr3_aa cdr3_length v_call
CSASDSTYEQYF 12 TRBV20-1
CASSHGQTNTEAFF 14 TRBV4-1
CASSYPWTSGGTTDTQYF 18 TRBV6-2/TRBV6-3
CASSFQGAGIEAFF 14 TRBV12-3/TRBV12-4
CSVGAGTQYEQYF 13 TRBV29-1
CATSRDGQGVNTGELFF 17 TRBV15
CASSFGQADAYEQYF 15 TRBV7-3
CASSHPSIWGTLETQYF 17 TRBV14
CSVEYSGLRNYEQYF 15 TRBV29-1
CASSRKQQIQETQYF 15 TRBV13
CASSYSPGTPGELFF 15 TRBV12-3/TRBV12-4
CASSQEVSITGNTIYF 16 TRBV3-1
CASSQEGLDRTSHYEQYF 18 TRBV3-1
CSVVQAPVVLFF 12 TRBV29-1
CASSAIVDTQYF 12 TRBV10-2
CSVEVGGADTQYF 13 TRBV29-1
CASSLGDREQFF 12 TRBV12-3/TRBV12-4
CASSSLRGPSVEAFF 15 TRBV27
CASSLVSGRVADTQYF 16 TRBV13
CASSLGSSPFTEAFF 15 TRBV5-6
CASSPPDTNTEAFF 14 TRBV7-9
CASSLQAADTQYF 13 TRBV27
CSARDGSSLGGETQYF 16 TRBV20-1
CSARPWGPTYEQYF 14 TRBV20-1
CASSLYPQGTYNEQFF 16 TRBV5-6
CATSRAHDNEQFF 13 TRBV15
CASSFDIRYEQYF 13 TRBV12-3/TRBV12-4
CASSQMAGGFSDTQYF 16 TRBV4-1
CSARELQGTYSTDTQYF 17 TRBV20-1
CASSLDIRPIEQYF 14 TRBV7-9
CSVGVAGALQETQYF 15 TRBV29-1
CASSAPGQGAHTDTQYF 17 TRBV13
CASSLDFVTGGLDEQFF 17 TRBV11-2
CASSGGWRGGSYNEQFF 17 TRBV9
CASSLARGAGFRDNEQFF 18 TRBV7-2
CASSHGTGPNSPLHF 15 TRBV2
CASSFPRQGAHFGWTQYF 18 TRBV12-3/TRBV12-4
CASSYSRRGVGGNEQFF 17 TRBV6-5
CASSPRTGDYNEQFF 15 TRBV4-2
CASSLAGGLYEQYF 14 TRBV7-3
CASSPDLGYNEQFF 14 TRBV12-3/TRBV12-4
CASSLHTGPNGGYTF 15 TRBV7-9
CASSLDGDEQFF 12 TRBV11-3
CASRPGRGYNEQFF 14 TRBV7-6
CSGRLGSNEQFF 12 TRBV29-1